This T cell receptor beta chain stems from a study of blood T cells in healthy people across ages. PBMCs were isolated at a quantity of at least 7 million per sample. V was cut by 6 bases and J by 1 base, with 12 bases left in between. In germline, CDR1 is SGHAT, CDR2 FQNNGV. The CDR3 extends over 14 amino acids. A sample-barcoded 5' primer and a J-beta primer mix were used in a second PCR of about 6 to 11 cycles. TCRdb used MiXCR to reprocess the 5' RACE reads, holding one entry per CDR3 protein. The repertoire holds more than 800,000 distinct CDR3 sequences, with 25% to 30% as singletons. Source material: blood. This TCR derives from a woman at least 80 years old in good health. V usage is TRBV11-2 and J usage is TRBJ1-1; the D is unclear. Written as DNA, the CDR3 is TGTGCCAGCAGTCGATCCCTCAGGAACACTGAAGCTTTCTTT. This translates into CASSRSLRNTEAFF.